Sequencing of this T cell receptor beta chain was carried out in a study of T cells after yellow fever vaccination. This clonotype was picked up a small number of times. One entry per CDR3 protein results from TCRdb running MiXCR on the 5' RACE reads. Of roughly 500,000 distinct CDR3 sequences in the sample, approximately 21% were seen once. Germline V gene data show CDR1 as KGHSH and CDR2 as LQKENI. The CDR3 is made up of 13 amino acids. V was clipped by 0 bases and J by 5 bases, with 5 bases between them. The chain links TRBV18 to TRBJ2-1; no firm D call. The sequencing here drew on PBMCs, taken 15 days after the yellow fever booster vaccination. This receptor was taken from a man aged 25 to 40 who received the YFV17D yellow fever vaccine. This chain's CDR3 is CASSPPQNNEQFF. The CDR3, as DNA: TGTGCCAGCTCACCACCACAGAACAATGAGCAGTTCTTC.